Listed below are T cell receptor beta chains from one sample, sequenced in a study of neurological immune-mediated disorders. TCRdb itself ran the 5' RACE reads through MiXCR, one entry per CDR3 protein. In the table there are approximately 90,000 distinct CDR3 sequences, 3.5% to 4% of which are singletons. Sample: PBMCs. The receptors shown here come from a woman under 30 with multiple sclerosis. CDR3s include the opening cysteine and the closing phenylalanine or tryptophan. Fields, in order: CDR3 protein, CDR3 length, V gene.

CDR3 protein: CASSKEEVGGHEQYF; CDR3 length: 15; V gene: TRBV4-2
CDR3 protein: CASSADRGANEQYF; CDR3 length: 14; V gene: TRBV7-2
CDR3 protein: CAIRYRGSPSNTEAFF; CDR3 length: 16; V gene: TRBV10-3
CDR3 protein: CASMGPLANYGYTF; CDR3 length: 14; V gene: TRBV12-3/TRBV12-4
CDR3 protein: CSAATENNSPLHF; CDR3 length: 13; V gene: TRBV29-1
CDR3 protein: CATSVGTGAGNTIYF; CDR3 length: 15; V gene: TRBV24-1
CDR3 protein: CAWSVLGRSYGYTF; CDR3 length: 14; V gene: TRBV30
CDR3 protein: CASSMTSGRITGELFF; CDR3 length: 16; V gene: TRBV12-3/TRBV12-4
CDR3 protein: CASSPSGGAPTF; CDR3 length: 12; V gene: TRBV7-2
CDR3 protein: CASDRPTGELFF; CDR3 length: 12; V gene: TRBV7-9
CDR3 protein: CASSFRRRSSF; CDR3 length: 11; V gene: TRBV27
CDR3 protein: CATSRDFGGENEKLFF; CDR3 length: 16; V gene: TRBV15
CDR3 protein: CASRFSTYEQYF; CDR3 length: 12; V gene: TRBV5-1
CDR3 protein: CASTNRGQRDTQYF; CDR3 length: 14; V gene: TRBV6-2/TRBV6-3
CDR3 protein: CSAWTSGHPNNEQFF; CDR3 length: 15; V gene: TRBV20-1